This TCR beta chain emerged from a study of T cell responses to AZD1222 COVID-19 vaccine. Germline V gene lookup returns CDR1 SGDLS and CDR2 YYNGEE. The CDR3 has 14 amino acids. The germline V and J ends were trimmed by 3 bases and 5 bases, with 14 bases remaining between them. Study observations and caveats: Spike-specific TCR breadth and depth both grew after two AZD1222 doses.

Sequencing used immunoSEQ multiplex PCR; TCRdb keeps in-frame clones, though not all of them. The sample records some 99,000 clones, 88% being singletons. This clone came up once. Its target is unknown. The sequenced sample was peripheral blood, obtained on day 0 of MenACWY control vaccination. This TCR was sampled from an adult in good health. This rearrangement joins TRBV9 to TRBJ2-5, with a possible D match to TRBD2 (6 bases). CDR3 protein: CASSAGGLPETQYF. CDR3 sequence (DNA): TGTGCCAGCAGCGCTGGGGGACTCCCTGAGACCCAGTACTTC.